The 19 T cell receptor beta chains in this list originate from one sample, sequenced in a study of CD8 T cells in ankylosing spondylitis. Each CDR3 protein gets one entry after TCRdb re-called the 5' RACE reads with MiXCR. The table has around 140,000 distinct CDR3 sequences, more than 9.5% seen once. The sample taken for sequencing was blood, either unsorted or a sorted T cell fraction (not recorded which). These receptors originate from a female donor with ankylosing spondylitis or in good health (not recorded which).

This clonotype has a single count. A much larger clone differs by one base, so this may be a read error. The rearrangement uses TRBV7-8 and TRBJ1-1; no reliable D call. Germline V lookup: CDR1 SGHVS, CDR2 FQNEAQ. The CDR3 length is 16 residues. V gave up 3 bases and J gave up 3 bases, with 17 bases separating them. The CDR3 nucleotides are TGTGCCAGCAGCTTGGCCGACGACGCTCGGGACACTGAAGCTTTCTTT. Its protein is CASSLADDARDTEAFF.

On this clonotype itself: This could be a read error, since a much larger clone is one nucleotide away. The V gene is TRBV2, the J gene TRBJ2-7, with 8 positions matching TRBD1. The J segment lost 7 bases and the V segment lost 4 bases, leaving 6 bases of the junction unmatched. Germline CDR1 and CDR2: SNHLY and FYNNEI. The CDR3 contains 13 residues. CDR3: CASSGRTGQEQYF. The CDR3 DNA sequence: TGTGCCAGCAGTGGAAGGACAGGGCAAGAGCAGTACTTC.

In regard to this clonotype: A much bigger clone sits one base away, suggesting this may be a read error. This chain joins TRBV12-3 or TRBV12-4 and TRBJ1-3; D is unclear. Trimming shortened V by 5 bases and J by 0 bases, and 11 bases separated the two germline ends. The CDR3 runs to 15 residues. In nucleotides, the CDR3 is TGTGCCAGCAGTCGTGGTGACGTCTCTGGAAACACCATATATTTT. It translates to CASSRGDVSGNTIYF.

This clonotype was observed many times. V usage is TRBV7-9 and J usage is TRBJ2-1, with TRBD1 matching over 8 bases. CDR3 length equals 14 residues. After removal of 5 bases from V and 5 bases from J, the junction contained 5 bases not matched to a gene. Germline V CDR1 and CDR2: SEHNR, FQNEAQ (reference sequence). The CDR3, as DNA: TGTGCCAGCAGCCCCAGGACAGGGAACAATGAGCAGTTCTTC. Amino acid sequence: CASSPRTGNNEQFF. Variable domain in full (rest from reference TRBV7-9 and TRBJ2-1): DTGVSQNPRHKITKRGQNVTFRCDPISEHNRLYWYRQTLGQGPEFLTYFQNEAQLEKSRLLSDRFSAERPKGSFSTLEIQRTEQGDSAMYLCASSPRTGNNEQFFGPGTRLTVL.

The chain combines TRBV2 with TRBJ2-2; tentative D call: TRBD1 (6 bases). CDR1 SNHLY and CDR2 FYNNEI come from the germline V gene. V dropped 9 bases and J dropped 1 base, with 15 bases sitting between them. This CDR3 spans 15 amino acids. In DNA form, the CDR3 reads TGTGCCAGTAAAGAGGACAGACTGAACACCGGGGAGCTGTTTTTT. This gives the protein CASKEDRLNTGELFF.

This clonotype was picked up a small number of times. The chain recombines TRBV11-2 with TRBJ2-7; tentative D call: TRBD2 (5 bases). Germline-derived CDR1 and CDR2 are SGHAT and FQNNGV. The CDR3 runs to 14 residues. The ends were cut back, 5 bases at V and 1 base at J, with 12 bases in the middle. The CDR3, as DNA: TGTGCCAGCAGCCTGGGGAGCAAGTCCTACGAGCAGTACTTC. This encodes CASSLGSKSYEQYF.

This clonotype was picked up many times. The rearrangement uses TRBV28 and TRBJ2-7, with D unresolved. The CDR3 loop spans 12 amino acids. The germline gives CDR1 MDHEN, CDR2 SYDVKM. V dropped 6 bases and J dropped 4 bases, with 10 bases sitting between them. CDR3 region: CASRGFKYEQYF. DNA of the CDR3: TGTGCCAGCAGGGGCTTTAAGTACGAGCAGTACTTC.

This clonotype appeared many times. This CDR3 is CASGGATWETQYF. The CDR3, as DNA: TGTGCCAGCGGCGGCGCTACCTGGGAGACCCAGTACTTC. This chain uses TRBV6-1 with TRBJ2-5; D is uncertain. The V end lost 8 bases, the J end lost 5 bases, and 15 bases lay between the germline ends. Looked up from germline, CDR1 is MNHNS and CDR2 is SASEGT. CDR3 length equals 13 residues.

This sequence joins TRBV5-5 and TRBJ2-5; D may be TRBD1 (6 bases). This CDR3 comprises 13 residues. Trimming took off 5 bases at V and 8 bases at J, with 16 bases between the two ends. The germline CDR1 and CDR2 sequences are SGHKS and YYEKEE (reference sequence). The CDR3 DNA reads as TGTGCCAGCAGTCGTGGACAGTTGGACACCCAGTACTTC. The encoded protein is CASSRGQLDTQYF.

This clonotype was observed at least ten times. The J gene is TRBJ2-6, the V gene TRBV6-4; the D is unclear. Germline V gives CDR1 MRHNA, CDR2 SNTAGT. V lost 4 bases and J 0 bases, leaving 4 bases between the germline ends. CDR3 length equals 14 residues. The DNA of the CDR3 is TGTGCCAGCAGTGGTAACTCTGGGGCCAACGTCCTGACTTTC. Translated, it gives CASSGNSGANVLTF.

There are many counts of this clonotype. The chain is built from TRBV7-9 and TRBJ2-1; perhaps D is TRBD1 or TRBD2 (5 bases each). This CDR3 region has 11 residues. V lost 7 bases and J 8 bases, leaving 9 bases between the germline ends. Per germline, CDR1 SEHNR and CDR2 FQNEAQ (reference sequence). The CDR3 DNA reads TGTGCCAGCATGAGGGGTGATGAGCAGTTCTTC. Its protein is CASMRGDEQFF.

This clonotype was seen repeatedly, ten times or more. The chain joins TRBV28 to TRBJ1-2, with a tentative D call TRBD1 (6 bases). Trimming removed 1 base from V and 4 bases from J, with 19 bases in between. The CDR3 contains 17 residues. The germline gives CDR1 MDHEN, CDR2 SYDVKM. This chain's CDR3 is CASSLYGGGWRSYGYTF. For the CDR3, the DNA is TGTGCCAGCAGTTTATACGGGGGGGGCTGGCGGAGCTATGGCTACACCTTC.

This clonotype showed up many times. The rearrangement links TRBV12-3 or TRBV12-4 to TRBJ1-4; D is unresolved. This CDR3 has 13 residues. V lost 7 bases and J lost 3, with 9 bases in between. The CDR3 sequence: CASTLASNEKLFF. The CDR3 nucleotides are TGTGCCAGCACCCTTGCCTCTAATGAAAAACTGTTTTTT.

This clonotype was seen many times. CDR3 in amino acids: CASSTGQLQYF. CDR3 sequence (DNA): TGTGCCAGTAGTACGGGACAGCTCCAGTACTTC. The gene calls are TRBV19 and TRBJ2-5; 7 nucleotides match TRBD1. The CDR3 extends over 11 amino acids. CDR1 is LNHDA, CDR2 SQIVND, per germline (reference sequence). V lost 4 bases to trimming and J lost 10 bases; unmatched junction nucleotides: 3.

This clonotype occurred many times. The chain couples TRBV30 to TRBJ2-2; TRBD1 matches 9 bases. Looked up from germline, CDR1 is GTSNPN and CDR2 is SVGIG (reference sequence). J gave up 2 bases and V 1 base, and 5 bases lay outside the gene matches. There are 16 residues in the CDR3. The CDR3 reads CAWSGGTGKNTGELFF. CDR3 bases: TGTGCCTGGAGTGGGGGGACAGGGAAAAACACCGGGGAGCTGTTTTTT.

This clonotype was counted ten times or more. This chain joins TRBV29-1 and TRBJ1-5; 9 nucleotides agree with TRBD1. The CDR3 has 15 residues. The V and J ends lost 6 bases and 3 bases, in that order; junction bases with no gene match: 9. Per the germline V gene, CDR1 is SQVTM and CDR2 is ANQGSEA. The CDR3 here is CSVALDRGNNQPQHF. CDR3 sequence (DNA): TGCAGCGTCGCCCTCGACAGGGGGAACAATCAGCCCCAGCATTTT.

The chain combines TRBV29-1 with TRBJ1-5; 11 nucleotides match TRBD1. The J segment lost 6 bases and the V segment lost 5 bases, leaving 3 bases of the junction unmatched. The length of the CDR3 is 13 residues. Germline loops: CDR1 SQVTM, CDR2 ANQGSEA. The CDR3 coding sequence is TGCAGCGTTACGGACAGGGGGCGTCAGCCCCAGCATTTT. This sequence encodes CSVTDRGRQPQHF.

This clonotype has at least ten counts. V and J are TRBV3-1 and TRBJ1-4, with D perhaps TRBD1 (6 bases). The CDR3 consists of 16 residues. The V gene's germline CDR1 is LGHDT and CDR2 YNNKEL (reference sequence). V shed 0 bases and J shed 5 bases, with 13 bases lying between them. In nucleotides, the CDR3 is TGTGCCAGCAGCCAAGATCGGGGGGCCATAAATGAAAAACTGTTTTTT. Amino acids: CASSQDRGAINEKLFF.

This clonotype was counted ten times or more. The rearrangement joins TRBV11-2 to TRBJ1-2; perhaps TRBD1 as D (5 bases). The V end lost 1 base, the J end lost 6 bases, and 15 bases lay between the germline ends. The CDR3 contains 15 residues. The germline V gene has CDR1 SGHAT and CDR2 FQNNGV. Here the CDR3 reads CASSLVGTVSDGYTF. The CDR3 region has the DNA TGTGCCAGCAGCTTAGTTGGGACGGTTTCGGATGGCTACACCTTC.